Each of the 25 T cell receptor beta chains below was sequenced from the same sample in a study of T cell clones after liver transplantation. TCRdb keeps only in-frame clones here, not all; method: immunoSEQ multiplex PCR. The table shows 75,000 to 95,000 clones, with approximately 82% occurring only once. The sequencing here drew on CD4+ T cells from blood, taken at the 22-month timepoint. The receptor source for this set is a human patient who received a liver transplant. Some T cells may possibly be graft donor cells.

The chain employs TRBV11-2 and TRBJ1-2, with D possibly TRBD1 on 5 matching bases. CDR1 and CDR2 (germline): SGHAT, FQNNGV. This CDR3 region has 16 residues. V lost 1 base and J lost 8, with 20 bases in between. For the CDR3, the DNA is TGTGCCAGCAGCTTAGTTGGGGGTGGGGTTGCGAGAGGCTACACCTTC. Residues: CASSLVGGGVARGYTF.

This clone was recorded once. This chain joins TRBV10-3 and TRBJ2-1; 9 bases agree with TRBD2. This CDR3 is built from 16 residues. The germline V gene encodes CDR1 ENHRY and CDR2 SYGVKD. J was trimmed by 12 bases and V by 0 bases; bases with no gene match: 12. CDR3 bases: TGTGCCATCAGTGAGTCGACCGGCGGGGGGGTTCCCTGGCAGTTCTTC. Residues: CAISESTGGGVPWQFF.

V usage is TRBV11-2 and J usage is TRBJ2-3; 7 nucleotides line up with TRBD2. CDR1 SGHAT and CDR2 FQNNGV come from the germline V gene. The ends lost 5 bases at V and 0 bases at J; junction bases unmatched: 2. This CDR3 region has 14 residues. Written as DNA, the CDR3 is TGTGCCAGCAGCCGGGGGGTAAGCACAGATACGCAGTATTTT. Its translation is CASSRGVSTDTQYF.

This clone was observed a handful of times. The sample holds other DNA sequences that translate to the same CDR3. The rearrangement links TRBV29-1 to TRBJ2-7; TRBD1 aligns across 8 bases. After removal of 4 bases from V and 4 bases from J, the junction contained 6 bases not matched to a gene. CDR3 length equals 13 residues. Germline CDR1 is SQVTM and CDR2 is ANQGSEA. The DNA of the CDR3 is TGCAGCGTTGTAGGACAGGGTCGGTACGAGCAGTACTTC. Protein sequence: CSVVGQGRYEQYF.

The J gene is TRBJ2-2, the V gene TRBV5-6; 8 positions match TRBD1. This CDR3 region has 16 residues. V lost 6 bases and J lost 4; bases outside the gene matches: 11. Germline V gene lookup returns CDR1 SGHDT and CDR2 YYEEEE. CDR3 protein: CASTYSMDRATGELFF. CDR3 nucleotide sequence: TGTGCCAGCACCTATTCCATGGACAGGGCCACCGGGGAGCTGTTTTTT.

This chain uses TRBV29-1 with TRBJ2-1, with TRBD1 matching over 11 bases. The germline V gene has CDR1 SQVTM and CDR2 ANQGSEA. Unmatched junction bases numbered 6, after V lost 7 bases and J lost 7 bases. This CDR3 is built from 13 residues. The CDR3 is CSAFGTGGNEQFF. DNA of the CDR3: TGCAGCGCGTTCGGGACAGGGGGTAATGAGCAGTTCTTC.

The chain carries TRBV28 and TRBJ2-5, with 8 bases lining up with TRBD1. With 6 bases clipped from V and 8 bases from J, the junction kept 8 bases outside the gene matches. CDR1 is MDHEN, CDR2 SYDVKM, per germline. There are 13 residues in the CDR3. CDR3 nucleotides: TGTGCCAGCAGGAGACAGGGGCCTGGAACCCAGTACTTC. This translates into CASRRQGPGTQYF.

This rearrangement joins TRBV7-2 to TRBJ2-1, with D maybe TRBD2 (6 bases). V was clipped by 4 bases and J by 0 bases, with 13 bases between them. This CDR3 spans 16 amino acids. Germline CDR1 and CDR2: SGHTA and FQGNSA. The CDR3 protein is CASSSLASTSYNEQFF. CDR3 DNA: TGTGCCAGCAGCTCGCTAGCGTCGACCTCCTACAATGAGCAGTTCTTC.

The J gene is TRBJ1-1, the V gene TRBV5-1; a weak D match, TRBD1 (5 bases). The germline V gene encodes CDR1 SGHRS and CDR2 YFSETQ. There are 15 residues in the CDR3. V was clipped by 1 base and J by 4 bases, with 14 bases between them. CDR3: CASSLISGSGTEAFF. CDR3 in DNA: TGCGCCAGCAGCTTGATTTCAGGGTCGGGCACTGAAGCTTTCTTT.

This rearrangement joins TRBV5-1 to TRBJ1-1; a possible D gene is TRBD1 (6 bases). Trimming took off 1 base at V and 3 bases at J, with 10 bases between the two ends. Germline V gene data show CDR1 as SGHRS and CDR2 as YFSETQ. This CDR3 is 14 amino acids long. CDR3 sequence reads: CASSLRTAHTEAFF. CDR3 DNA: TGCGCCAGCAGCTTGAGGACAGCTCACACTGAAGCTTTCTTT.

The chain couples TRBV28 to TRBJ2-1, with 10 bases aligning to TRBD2. CDR1 is MDHEN and CDR2 is SYDVKM in the germline V gene. The CDR3 totals 13 residues. V lost 5 bases, J lost 15 bases, and 10 bases stayed unmatched. CDR3 DNA: TGTGCCAGCAGTACCCGAGGACTAGCGGTTTCGTTCTTC. This codes for CASSTRGLAVSFF.

The chain joins TRBV18 to TRBJ2-1, with 10 bases identical to TRBD1. The ends lost 0 bases at V and 11 bases at J; junction bases unmatched: 10. This CDR3 region has 16 residues. In germline, CDR1 is KGHSH, CDR2 LQKENI. Written as DNA, the CDR3 is TGTGCCAGCTCACCACCCGGGACAGGGGCCGCGCATCAGCAGTTCTTC. Its translation: CASSPPGTGAAHQQFF.

The rearrangement uses TRBV5-1 and TRBJ2-7; D is unclear. The length of the CDR3 is 12 residues. Germline V gene sequence: CDR1 SGHRS, CDR2 YFSETQ. V was pared by 1 base and J by 5 bases, with 7 bases between. CDR3 sequence: CASSLPSNEQYF. The CDR3 coding sequence is TGCGCCAGCAGCTTGCCCAGCAACGAGCAGTACTTC.

The chain carries TRBV5-4 and TRBJ2-7; tentatively, D is TRBD1 (5 bases). The germline V and J ends were trimmed by 4 bases and 2 bases, with 16 bases remaining between them. The CDR3 sequence is 15 residues long. Germline lookup yields CDR1 SGHNT and CDR2 YYREEE (reference sequence). This CDR3 reads CASSERQRNAYEQYF. CDR3 nucleotides: TGTGCCAGCAGCGAACGACAGCGAAATGCCTACGAGCAGTACTTC.

The chain has TRBV5-1 and TRBJ2-5; D not certain. CDR3 length: 14 residues. With 0 bases removed from V and 2 bases from J, the gap between germline ends came to 8 bases. CDR1 and CDR2 (germline): SGHRS, YFSETQ. CDR3 nucleotides: TGCGCCAGCAGCTTGGTGGGGAATCAAGAGACCCAGTACTTC. It encodes CASSLVGNQETQYF.

This chain links TRBV11-2 with TRBJ2-1, with D unclear. This CDR3 contains 15 residues. Germline values: CDR1 SGHAT, CDR2 FQNNGV. V was clipped by 2 bases and J by 8 bases, with 16 bases between them. This CDR3 reads CASSLQDRNRYEQFF. The CDR3 nucleotides are TGTGCCAGCAGCTTACAGGACCGTAATAGGTATGAGCAGTTCTTC.

CDR3 in amino acids: CASLDGYGYTF. The CDR3 DNA reads TGTGCCAGCCTTGACGGTTATGGCTACACCTTC. The V and J genes are TRBV28 and TRBJ1-2, with unresolved D. Trimming pared 8 bases from V and 5 bases from J, leaving 9 bases between. The CDR3 has 11 amino acids. CDR1 MDHEN and CDR2 SYDVKM come from the germline V gene.

This chain joins TRBV7-3 and TRBJ2-5, with 8 bases identical to TRBD1. Losses at the gene ends were 2 bases for V and 0 bases for J; bases not matched to a gene: 5. The germline gives CDR1 SGHTA, CDR2 FQGTGA. The CDR3 contains 16 residues. The CDR3 DNA reads as TGTGCCAGCAGCTTAGGCACAGGGGGTTACCAAGAGACCCAGTACTTC. This translates into CASSLGTGGYQETQYF.

This chain uses TRBV7-9 with TRBJ1-5, with D possibly TRBD1 on 6 matching bases. CDR1 and CDR2 from the germline V gene are SEHNR and FQNEAQ (reference sequence). The CDR3 contains 12 residues. V lost 2 bases and J 8 bases, leaving 7 bases between the germline ends. CDR3 DNA: TGTGCCAGCAGCTTAAGGGGGGAGCCCCAGCATTTT. Its translation is CASSLRGEPQHF.

The V gene is TRBV6-5, the J gene TRBJ2-7; D may be TRBD1 (7 bases). In germline, CDR1 is MNHEY, CDR2 SVGAGI. The V end was cut by 4 bases, the J end by 1 base, with 14 bases between. CDR3 length: 15 residues. This CDR3 is CASSSPQGGSYEQYF. Written as DNA, the CDR3 is TGTGCCAGCAGTTCTCCTCAGGGGGGATCCTACGAGCAGTACTTC.

V usage is TRBV7-2 and J usage is TRBJ2-7; 8 bases match TRBD2. The germline CDR1 and CDR2 sequences are SGHTA and FQGNSA. This CDR3 has 16 amino acids. J lost 2 bases, V lost 0 bases, and 6 bases had no gene match. In DNA form, the CDR3 reads TGTGCCAGCAGCTTAGCGCCTGCGGGAGGCCCCTACGAGCAGTACTTC. Translating it yields CASSLAPAGGPYEQYF. The whole variable domain, filled in from reference TRBV7-2 and TRBJ2-7, reads GAGVSQSPSNKVTEKGKDVELRCDPISGHTALYWYRQSLGQGLEFLIYFQGNSAPDKSGLPSDRFSAERTGGSVSTLTIQRTQQEDSAVYLCASSLAPAGGPYEQYFGPGTRLTVT.

J is TRBJ1-1 and V is TRBV1; no check of the table's D call, TRBD1, against the DNA was made. TRBV1 is a pseudogene. The CDR3 spans 14 residues. The CDR3 loop is CTSSPDRDKPEAFF. The CDR3, as DNA: TGCACCAGCAGCCCGGACAGAGATAAGCCTGAAGCTTTCTTT.

This chain links TRBV4-2 with TRBJ2-2; D might be TRBD1 (6 bases). Trimming took 1 base from V and 5 from J, leaving 11 bases between them. The CDR3 spans 15 residues. Per the germline V gene, CDR1 is LGHNA and CDR2 is YNFKEQ. The CDR3 reads CASSQGGRGTGELFF. CDR3 nucleotides: TGTGCCAGCAGCCAAGGGGGCAGGGGAACCGGGGAGCTGTTTTTT.

This chain uses TRBV7-6 with TRBJ2-7, with a tentative D call TRBD2 (5 bases). CDR1 and CDR2 from the germline V gene are SGHVS and FNYEAQ. The V end lost 3 bases, the J end lost 6 bases, and 9 bases lay between the germline ends. The CDR3 consists of 12 residues. The CDR3 protein is CASSLTLGEQYF. CDR3 nucleotides: TGTGCCAGCAGCTTGACACTAGGCGAGCAGTACTTC.

V is TRBV19 and J is TRBJ2-7, with 8 nucleotides matching TRBD1. V lost 6 bases to trimming and J lost 1 base; unmatched junction nucleotides: 5. The CDR3 length is 14 residues. Germline V gives CDR1 LNHDA, CDR2 SQIVND (reference sequence). The CDR3 DNA reads as TGTGCCAGTAGCCCTCGGACAGGGTCCTACGAGCAGTACTTC. This sequence encodes CASSPRTGSYEQYF. The full variable domain, with the rest looked up from reference TRBV19 and TRBJ2-7, is DGGITQSPKYLFRKEGQNVTLSCEQNLNHDAMYWYRQDPGQGLRLIYYSQIVNDFQKGDIAEGYSVSREKKESFPLTVTSAQKNPTAFYLCASSPRTGSYEQYFGPGTRLTVT.